This T cell receptor beta chain derives from a study of T cell responses to AZD1222 COVID-19 vaccine. Regarding the study as a whole: Donors in the cohort were predominantly white British and more often female, and clonal diversity was possibly underestimated. Nearly half of unique spike-specific TCRs reportedly avoided B.1.351 and B.1.1.7 mutated regions.

The CDR3 has 15 amino acids. In germline, CDR1 is MNHNY, CDR2 SVGAGI (reference sequence). With 6 bases removed from V and 2 bases from J, the gap between germline ends came to 14 bases. The repertoire was sequenced with immunoSEQ multiplex PCR; TCRdb's copy has only in-frame clones and lacks some. The table has 150,000 to 200,000 clones, just under 90% seen once; the top ten hold under 6.5%. As regards this clone: Antigen: not known.

The chain couples TRBV6-6 to TRBJ1-3; D not resolved. Sequenced here: peripheral blood, sampled on day 0 of AZD1222 vaccination. The receptor was derived from an adult in good health. CDR3 in DNA: TGTGCCAGCAGCCGCGGAGACGGCCCTGGAAACACCATATATTTT. It encodes CASSRGDGPGNTIYF.